The 7 T cell receptor beta chains given below trace back to one sample, sequenced in a study of long-term antiretroviral therapy in people with HIV. The immunoSEQ assay was v3.0, run at survey level. The data were produced by immunoSEQ multiplex PCR, yet TCRdb's version contains in-frame clones alone and is incomplete. The profile shows about 22,000 clones, around 80% of them singletons. The sample in question was unsorted PBMCs, obtained 0.1 years before starting antiretroviral therapy. Every receptor here comes from a man aged 18 to 30 with HIV.

V gene TRBV29-1 combines with J gene TRBJ2-6, with D unresolved. This CDR3 is built from 16 residues. Per germline, CDR1 SQVTM and CDR2 ANQGSEA. The V end was cut by 6 bases, the J end by 4 bases, with 19 bases between. CDR3 nucleotides: TGCAGCGTCTCCTTAGGCGGAATGGGGGGGGCCAACGTCCTGACTTTC. Translating gives CSVSLGGMGGANVLTF.

The V gene is TRBV28, the J gene TRBJ2-3; TRBD2 aligns across 7 bases. This CDR3 comprises 15 residues. The V gene end was trimmed by 2 bases and the J gene end by 6 bases; junction bases not matched to a gene: 8. CDR1 MDHEN and CDR2 SYDVKM come from the germline V gene. CDR3 region: CASSLAGVGPDTQYF. Here the CDR3 DNA reads TGTGCCAGCAGTTTAGCGGGAGTGGGTCCTGATACGCAGTATTTT.

CDR3 sequence (DNA): TGTGCCAGCAGCTCAAGCGGCGATTCCTACGAGCAGTACTTC. It specifies CASSSSGDSYEQYF. This sequence joins TRBV14 and TRBJ2-7; the D gene is possibly TRBD2 (5 bases). Trimming took off 5 bases at V and 1 base at J, with 12 bases between the two ends. CDR3 size: 14 residues. CDR1 and CDR2 (germline): SGHDN, FVKESK.

This sequence joins TRBV5-4 and TRBJ1-2, with unresolved D. The CDR3 runs to 15 residues. The germline gives CDR1 SGHNT, CDR2 YYREEE (reference sequence). Trimming cost V 4 bases and J 3 bases, with 16 bases left between them. DNA for the CDR3: TGTGCCAGCAGCCAAGATTGGGGTGACGACTATGGCTACACCTTC. This gives the protein CASSQDWGDDYGYTF.

CDR3 sequence (DNA): TGTGCCAGCAGCTTAGGACGGGAGGGCGAGCAGTACTTC. It codes for CASSLGREGEQYF. The J gene is TRBJ2-7, the V gene TRBV7-6; TRBD2 agrees at 8 bases. Germline CDR1 reads SGHVS; CDR2 reads FNYEAQ. V lost 1 base, J lost 6 bases, and 2 bases stayed unmatched. This CDR3 contains 13 residues. The full variable domain, with the rest looked up from reference TRBV7-6 and TRBJ2-7, is GAGVSQSPRYKVTKRGQDVALRCDPISGHVSLYWYRQALGQGPEFLTYFNYEAQQDKSGLPNDRFSAERPEGSISTLTIQRTEQRDSAMYRCASSLGREGEQYFGPGTRLTVT.

The chain is built from TRBV6-1 and TRBJ1-3; no firm D call. With 2 bases removed from V and 0 bases from J, the gap between germline ends came to 5 bases. In germline, CDR1 is MNHNS, CDR2 SASEGT. The CDR3 has 14 amino acids. The CDR3 DNA sequence: TGTGCCAGCAGTGAAACGGGCTCTGGAAACACCATATATTTT. As protein: CASSETGSGNTIYF.

The chain recombines TRBV27 with TRBJ2-1; TRBD1 agrees at 7 bases. CDR1 is MNHEY, CDR2 SMNVEV, per germline (reference sequence). The J segment lost 4 bases and the V segment lost 6 bases, leaving 9 bases of the junction unmatched. The CDR3 totals 15 residues. The CDR3 protein is CASSRDRALYNEQFF. In DNA, the CDR3 is TGTGCCAGCAGCAGAGACAGGGCACTTTACAATGAGCAGTTCTTC.